This TCR beta chain stems from a study of healthy donors' naive CD4 and CD8 T cells. Starting from 500 ng of total RNA, TCR libraries were made with linear amplification. Per the original data handling: Tens of thousands of TCR alpha transcripts were sequenced from about 5 healthy donors. Each CDR3 protein is one row after TCRdb ran MiXCR on the reads. The V and J calls and clone size come from TCRdb's table, not from the authors' own analysis. Of 200,000 or so distinct CDR3 sequences detected, about four fifths appear once; the ten largest clones hold less than 2.5%. The CDR3 spans 14 residues. V gave up 3 bases and J gave up 4 bases, with 12 bases separating them. Per germline, CDR1 LNHDA and CDR2 SQIVND (reference sequence). A note on this clonotype: Antigen: not known.

Study-wide results and limits: A reported CD4+/CD8+ bias affected most V and J genes in naive cells. Alpha and beta chains were sequenced in bulk without pairing.

Naive CD4+ cells were sorted as CD4+CD8-CD45RO-CD45RA+; naive CD8+ as CD8+CD4-CD45RA+CD27bright. Sequencing was done on a sample of naive CD4+ and CD8+ T cells sorted from blood, pooled from several donors. The chain uses TRBV19 and TRBJ2-5, with a weak D call TRBD2 (6 bases). This receptor was taken from a pool of human donors in good health; the sample pools cells from several healthy donors. CDR3 amino acids: CASSIWTNSETQYF. The CDR3 nucleotides are TGTGCCAGTAGTATCTGGACTAACTCAGAGACCCAGTACTTC.